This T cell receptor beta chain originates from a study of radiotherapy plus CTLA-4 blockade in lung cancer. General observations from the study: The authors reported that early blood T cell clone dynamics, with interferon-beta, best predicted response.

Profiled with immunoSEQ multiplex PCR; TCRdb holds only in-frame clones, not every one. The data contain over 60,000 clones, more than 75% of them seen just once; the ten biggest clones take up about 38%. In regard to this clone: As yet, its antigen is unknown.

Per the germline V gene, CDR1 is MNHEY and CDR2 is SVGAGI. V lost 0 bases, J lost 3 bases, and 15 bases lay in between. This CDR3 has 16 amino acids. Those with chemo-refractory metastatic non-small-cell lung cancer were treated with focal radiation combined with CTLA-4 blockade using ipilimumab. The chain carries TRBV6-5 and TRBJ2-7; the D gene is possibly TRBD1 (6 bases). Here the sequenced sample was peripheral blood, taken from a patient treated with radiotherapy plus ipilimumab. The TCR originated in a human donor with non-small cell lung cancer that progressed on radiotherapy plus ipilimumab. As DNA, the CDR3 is TGTGCCAGCAGTTACTCGAAAAGGGGGTTCCACTACGAGCAGTACTTC. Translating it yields CASSYSKRGFHYEQYF.